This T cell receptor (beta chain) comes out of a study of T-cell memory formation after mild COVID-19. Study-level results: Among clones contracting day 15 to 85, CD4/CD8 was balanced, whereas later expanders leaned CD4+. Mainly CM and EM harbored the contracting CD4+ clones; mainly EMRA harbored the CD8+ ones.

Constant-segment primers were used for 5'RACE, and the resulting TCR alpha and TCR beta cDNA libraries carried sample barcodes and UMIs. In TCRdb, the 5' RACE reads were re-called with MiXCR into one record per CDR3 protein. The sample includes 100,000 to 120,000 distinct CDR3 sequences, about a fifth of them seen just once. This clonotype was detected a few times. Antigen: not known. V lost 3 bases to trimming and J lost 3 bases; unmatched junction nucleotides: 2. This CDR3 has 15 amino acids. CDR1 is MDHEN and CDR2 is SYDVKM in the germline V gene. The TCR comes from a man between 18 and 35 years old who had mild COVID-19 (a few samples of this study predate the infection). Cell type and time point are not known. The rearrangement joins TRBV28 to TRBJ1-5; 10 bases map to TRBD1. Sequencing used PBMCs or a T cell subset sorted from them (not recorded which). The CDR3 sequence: CASSLDRGDNQPQHF. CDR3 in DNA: TGTGCCAGCAGTTTGGACAGGGGGGACAATCAGCCCCAGCATTTT.